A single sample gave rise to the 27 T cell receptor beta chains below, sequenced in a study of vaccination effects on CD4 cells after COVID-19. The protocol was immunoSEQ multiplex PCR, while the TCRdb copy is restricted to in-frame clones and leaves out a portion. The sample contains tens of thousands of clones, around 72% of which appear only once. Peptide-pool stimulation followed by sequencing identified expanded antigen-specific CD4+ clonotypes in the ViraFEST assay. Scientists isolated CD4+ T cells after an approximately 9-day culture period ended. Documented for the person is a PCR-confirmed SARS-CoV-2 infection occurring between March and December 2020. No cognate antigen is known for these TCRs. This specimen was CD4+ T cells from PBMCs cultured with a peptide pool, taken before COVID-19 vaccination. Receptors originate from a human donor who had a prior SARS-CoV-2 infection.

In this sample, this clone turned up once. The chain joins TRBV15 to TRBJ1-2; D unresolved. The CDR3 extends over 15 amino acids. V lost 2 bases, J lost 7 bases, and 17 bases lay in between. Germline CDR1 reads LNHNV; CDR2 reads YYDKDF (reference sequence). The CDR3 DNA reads TGTGCCACCAGCAGATTCTTGGACGGCTCTGGTGGCTACACCTTC. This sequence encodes CATSRFLDGSGGYTF.

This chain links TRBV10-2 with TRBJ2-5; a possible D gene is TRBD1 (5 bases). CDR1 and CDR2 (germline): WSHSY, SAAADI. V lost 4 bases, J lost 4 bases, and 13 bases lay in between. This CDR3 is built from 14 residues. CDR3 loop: CASSVGAWGETQYF. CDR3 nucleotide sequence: TGCGCCAGCAGTGTTGGGGCGTGGGGAGAGACCCAGTACTTC.

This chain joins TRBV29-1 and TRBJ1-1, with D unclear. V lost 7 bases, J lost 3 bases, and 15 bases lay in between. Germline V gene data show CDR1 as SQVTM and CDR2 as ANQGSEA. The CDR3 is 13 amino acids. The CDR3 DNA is TGCAGCGCATCCCCCCTACGGGACACTGAAGCTTTCTTT. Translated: CSASPLRDTEAFF.

The CDR3 sequence is CASSARPGLDADTQYF. The CDR3 DNA sequence: TGTGCCAGCAGCGCGAGGCCGGGACTAGATGCAGATACGCAGTATTTT. This chain links TRBV9 with TRBJ2-3; 8 positions agree with TRBD2. With V trimmed by 3 bases and J by 4 bases, 10 bases remained unmatched. Germline loops: CDR1 SGDLS, CDR2 YYNGEE. The CDR3 is made up of 16 amino acids.

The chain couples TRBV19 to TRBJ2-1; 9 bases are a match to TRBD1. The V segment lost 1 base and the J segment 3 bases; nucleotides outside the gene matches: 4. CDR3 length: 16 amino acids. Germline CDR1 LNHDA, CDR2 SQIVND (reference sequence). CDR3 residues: CASSIAGGQGYNEQFF. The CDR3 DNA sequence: TGTGCCAGTAGTATAGCTGGGGGACAGGGCTACAATGAGCAGTTCTTC.

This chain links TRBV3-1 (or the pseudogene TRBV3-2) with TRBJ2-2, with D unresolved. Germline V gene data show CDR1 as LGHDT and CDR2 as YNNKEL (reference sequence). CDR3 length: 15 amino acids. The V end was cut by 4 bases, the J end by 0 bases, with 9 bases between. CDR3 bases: TGTGCCAGCAGCCTGATCAACGCGAACACCGGGGAGCTGTTTTTT. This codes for CASSLINANTGELFF.

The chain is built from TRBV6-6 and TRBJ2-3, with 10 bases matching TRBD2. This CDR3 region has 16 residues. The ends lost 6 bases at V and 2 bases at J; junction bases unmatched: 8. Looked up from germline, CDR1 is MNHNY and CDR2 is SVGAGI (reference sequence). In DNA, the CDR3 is TGTGCCAGCAGGTCGTCGCTAGCGGGAGCCACAGATACGCAGTATTTT. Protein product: CASRSSLAGATDTQYF.

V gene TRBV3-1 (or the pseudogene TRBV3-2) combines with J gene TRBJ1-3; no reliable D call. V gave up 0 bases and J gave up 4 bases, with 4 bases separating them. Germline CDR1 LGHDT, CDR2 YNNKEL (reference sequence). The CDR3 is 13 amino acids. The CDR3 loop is CASSQEVGNTIYF. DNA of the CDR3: TGTGCCAGCAGCCAAGAAGTGGGAAACACCATATATTTT.

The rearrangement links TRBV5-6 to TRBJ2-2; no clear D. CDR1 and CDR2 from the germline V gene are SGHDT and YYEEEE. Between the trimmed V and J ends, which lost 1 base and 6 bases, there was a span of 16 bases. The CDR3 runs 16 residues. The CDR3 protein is CASSLSSAGFPGELFF. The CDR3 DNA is TGTGCCAGCAGCTTGTCCAGCGCCGGTTTCCCCGGGGAGCTGTTTTTT.

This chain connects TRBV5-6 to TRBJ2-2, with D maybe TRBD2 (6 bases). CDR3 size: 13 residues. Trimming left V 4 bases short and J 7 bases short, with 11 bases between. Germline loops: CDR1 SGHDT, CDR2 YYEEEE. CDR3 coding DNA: TGTGCCAGCAGCCACCGGAGGGGCGGGGAGCTGTTTTTT. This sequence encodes CASSHRRGGELFF.

The CDR3 sequence: CASSGGGGSSGANVLTF. The CDR3 region has the DNA TGTGCCAGCAGCGGGGGGGGTGGTAGCTCTGGGGCCAACGTCCTGACTTTC. V usage is TRBV7-2 and J usage is TRBJ2-6; 7 nucleotides match TRBD2. The germline gives CDR1 SGHTA, CDR2 FQGNSA. This CDR3 spans 17 amino acids. V lost 5 bases and J lost 0; bases outside the gene matches: 7.

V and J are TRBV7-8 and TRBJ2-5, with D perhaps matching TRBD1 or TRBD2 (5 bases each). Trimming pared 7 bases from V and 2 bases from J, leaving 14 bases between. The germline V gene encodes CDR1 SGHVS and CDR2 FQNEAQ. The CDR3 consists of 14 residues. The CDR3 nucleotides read TGTGCCAGCAACCGGTTGGGGGAACAAGAGACCCAGTACTTC. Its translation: CASNRLGEQETQYF.

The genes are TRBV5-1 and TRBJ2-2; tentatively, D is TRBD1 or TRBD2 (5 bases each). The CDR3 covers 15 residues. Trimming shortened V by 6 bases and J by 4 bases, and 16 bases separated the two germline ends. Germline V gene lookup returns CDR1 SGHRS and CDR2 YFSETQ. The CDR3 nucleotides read TGCGCCAGCAACCCTGGTGGGGGTTCCACCGGGGAGCTGTTTTTT. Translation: CASNPGGGSTGELFF.

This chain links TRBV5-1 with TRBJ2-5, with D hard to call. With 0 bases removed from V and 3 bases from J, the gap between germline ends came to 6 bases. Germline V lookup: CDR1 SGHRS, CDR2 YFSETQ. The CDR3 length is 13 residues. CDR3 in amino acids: CASSLDTKETQYF. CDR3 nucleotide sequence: TGCGCCAGCAGCTTGGACACCAAAGAGACCCAGTACTTC. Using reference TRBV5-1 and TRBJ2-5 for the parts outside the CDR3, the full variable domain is KAGVTQTPRYLIKTRGQQVTLSCSPISGHRSVSWYQQTPGQGLQFLFEYFSETQRNKGNFPGRFSGRQFSNSRSEMNVSTLELGDSALYLCASSLDTKETQYFGPGTRLLVL.

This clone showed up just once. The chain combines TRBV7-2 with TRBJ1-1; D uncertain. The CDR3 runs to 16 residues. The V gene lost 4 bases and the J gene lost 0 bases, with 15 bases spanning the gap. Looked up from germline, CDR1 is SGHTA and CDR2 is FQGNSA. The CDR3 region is CASSSLTPYMNTEAFF. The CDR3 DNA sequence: TGTGCCAGCAGCTCTTTAACCCCATATATGAACACTGAAGCTTTCTTT.

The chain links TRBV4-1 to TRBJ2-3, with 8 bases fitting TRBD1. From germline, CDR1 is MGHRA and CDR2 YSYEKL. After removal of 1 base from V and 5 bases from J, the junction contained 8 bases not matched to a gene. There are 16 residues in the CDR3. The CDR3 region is CASSQAGRTGLDTQYF. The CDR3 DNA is TGCGCCAGCAGCCAAGCGGGGAGGACAGGGCTAGATACGCAGTATTTT.

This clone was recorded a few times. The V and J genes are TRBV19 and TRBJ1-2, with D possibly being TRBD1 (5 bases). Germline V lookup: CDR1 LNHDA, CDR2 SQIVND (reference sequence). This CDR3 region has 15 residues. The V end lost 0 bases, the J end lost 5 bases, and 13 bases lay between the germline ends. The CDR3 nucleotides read TGTGCCAGTAGTATAGAAGGGCTACCAGGGTATGGCTACACCTTC. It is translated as CASSIEGLPGYGYTF.

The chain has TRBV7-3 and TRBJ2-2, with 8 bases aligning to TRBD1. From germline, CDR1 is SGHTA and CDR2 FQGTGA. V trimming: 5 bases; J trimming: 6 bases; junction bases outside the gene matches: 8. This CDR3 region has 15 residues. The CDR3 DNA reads TGTGCCAGCAGCATGCTTGGACAGGGTTCCGGGGAGCTGTTTTTT. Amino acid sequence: CASSMLGQGSGELFF.

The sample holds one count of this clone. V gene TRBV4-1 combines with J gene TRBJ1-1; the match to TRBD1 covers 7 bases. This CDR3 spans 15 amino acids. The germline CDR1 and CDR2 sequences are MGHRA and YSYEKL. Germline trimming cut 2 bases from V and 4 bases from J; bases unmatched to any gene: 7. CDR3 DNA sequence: TGCGCCAGCAGCCAACTCTACAGGGGATCCACTGAAGCTTTCTTT. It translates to CASSQLYRGSTEAFF.

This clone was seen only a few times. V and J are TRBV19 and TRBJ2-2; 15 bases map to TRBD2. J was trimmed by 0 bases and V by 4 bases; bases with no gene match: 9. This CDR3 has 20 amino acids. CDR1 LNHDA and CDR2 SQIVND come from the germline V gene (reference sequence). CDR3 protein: CASSTTGTSGRPTNTGELFF. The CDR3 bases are TGTGCCAGTAGTACAACCGGGACTAGCGGGAGGCCCACGAACACCGGGGAGCTGTTTTTT. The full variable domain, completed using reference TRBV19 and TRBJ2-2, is DGGITQSPKYLFRKEGQNVTLSCEQNLNHDAMYWYRQDPGQGLRLIYYSQIVNDFQKGDIAEGYSVSREKKESFPLTVTSAQKNPTAFYLCASSTTGTSGRPTNTGELFFGEGSRLTVL.

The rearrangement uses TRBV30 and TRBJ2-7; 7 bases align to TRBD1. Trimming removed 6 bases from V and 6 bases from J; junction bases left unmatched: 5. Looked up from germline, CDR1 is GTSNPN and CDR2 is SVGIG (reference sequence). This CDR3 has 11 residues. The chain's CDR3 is CACIHRGEQYF. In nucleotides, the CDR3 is TGTGCCTGTATTCACAGGGGCGAGCAGTACTTC.

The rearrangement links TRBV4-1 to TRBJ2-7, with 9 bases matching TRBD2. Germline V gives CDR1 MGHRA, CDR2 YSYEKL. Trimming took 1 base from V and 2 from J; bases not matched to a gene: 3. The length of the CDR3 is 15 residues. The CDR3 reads CASSQGLAVTYEQYF. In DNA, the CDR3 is TGCGCCAGCAGCCAAGGACTAGCGGTTACCTACGAGCAGTACTTC.

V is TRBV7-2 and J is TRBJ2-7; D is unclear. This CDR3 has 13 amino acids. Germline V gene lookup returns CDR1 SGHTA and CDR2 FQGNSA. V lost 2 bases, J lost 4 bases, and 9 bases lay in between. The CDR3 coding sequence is TGTGCCAGCAGCTTAACTCCCTTTTACGAGCAGTACTTC. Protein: CASSLTPFYEQYF. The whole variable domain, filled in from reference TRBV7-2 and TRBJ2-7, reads GAGVSQSPSNKVTEKGKDVELRCDPISGHTALYWYRQSLGQGLEFLIYFQGNSAPDKSGLPSDRFSAERTGGSVSTLTIQRTQQEDSAVYLCASSLTPFYEQYFGPGTRLTVT.

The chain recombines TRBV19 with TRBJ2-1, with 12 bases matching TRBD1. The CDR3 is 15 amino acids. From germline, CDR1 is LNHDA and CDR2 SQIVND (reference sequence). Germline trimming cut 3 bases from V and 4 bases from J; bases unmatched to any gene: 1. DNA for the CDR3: TGTGCCAGTAGTATGGGACAGGGGGCTTACAATGAGCAGTTCTTC. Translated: CASSMGQGAYNEQFF.

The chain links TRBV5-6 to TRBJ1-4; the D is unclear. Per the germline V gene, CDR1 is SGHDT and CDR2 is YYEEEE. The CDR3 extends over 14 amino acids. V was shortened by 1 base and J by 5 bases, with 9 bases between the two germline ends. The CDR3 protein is CASSLLNRNEKLFF. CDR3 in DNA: TGTGCCAGCAGCTTGCTGAACAGAAATGAAAAACTGTTTTTT.

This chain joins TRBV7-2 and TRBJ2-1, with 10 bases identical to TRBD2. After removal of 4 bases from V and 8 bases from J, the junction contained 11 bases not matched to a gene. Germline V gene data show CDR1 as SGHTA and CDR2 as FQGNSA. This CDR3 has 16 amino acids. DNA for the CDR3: TGTGCCAGCAGCTACTTAGCGGGGGGCTATTTGGATGAGCAGTTCTTC. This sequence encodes CASSYLAGGYLDEQFF.

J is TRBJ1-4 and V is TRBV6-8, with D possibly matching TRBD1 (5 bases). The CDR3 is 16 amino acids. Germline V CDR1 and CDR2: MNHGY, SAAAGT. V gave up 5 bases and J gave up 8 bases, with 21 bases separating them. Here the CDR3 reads CASSVAAGGIFEKLFF. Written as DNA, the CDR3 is TGTGCCAGCAGTGTGGCTGCCGGGGGGATTTTCGAAAAACTGTTTTTT.